The 3 T cell receptor beta chains in this list originate from one sample, sequenced in a study of blood T cell repertoires in COVID-19. Sequenced by immunoSEQ multiplex PCR; TCRdb stores in-frame clones only, minus some. The repertoire holds fewer than 300,000 clones, with about 89% as singletons. The material sequenced was peripheral blood. The receptors were sampled from a woman in her forties or fifties with acute or convalescent COVID-19.

This chain connects TRBV9 to TRBJ1-5; possibly TRBD1 for D (5 bases). Germline-derived CDR1 and CDR2 are SGDLS and YYNGEE. The CDR3 spans 13 residues. V was clipped by 4 bases and J by 4 bases, with 9 bases between them. CDR3 nucleotides: TGTGCCAGCAGCCTTGACAGTAATCAGCCCCAGCATTTT. Protein product: CASSLDSNQPQHF.

The CDR3 nucleotides are TGCGCCAGCAGCTTCGGGACAGGGGGCTACGAGCAGTACTTC. It codes for CASSFGTGGYEQYF. The chain uses TRBV5-1 and TRBJ2-7; 11 nucleotides match TRBD1. Trimming at V came to 2 bases and at J to 3 bases, leaving 1 base not matched to a gene. The CDR3 contains 14 residues. Germline CDR1 SGHRS, CDR2 YFSETQ.

The rearrangement links TRBV9 to TRBJ2-1; TRBD2 agrees at 10 bases. The CDR3 is 18 amino acids. Germline values: CDR1 SGDLS, CDR2 YYNGEE. Trimming removed 0 bases from V and 2 bases from J; junction bases left unmatched: 8. The CDR3 sequence is CASSVESGTSVTYNEQFF. In DNA, the CDR3 is TGTGCCAGCAGCGTAGAGTCCGGGACTAGCGTTACCTACAATGAGCAGTTCTTC.